The rows below give T cell receptor beta chains drawn from one sample of a study of cytomegalovirus exposure and HLA in healthy donors. The assay was immunoSEQ multiplex PCR, and TCRdb's table has in-frame clones only and misses some. The data show roughly 190,000 clones, with about 84% seen just once and roughly 1.6% held by the top ten. The sequencing sample was made of PBMCs. These receptors all stem from a woman between 18 and 30 years old in good health and CMV-seronegative. The CDR3 runs from the conserved cysteine through the conserved F or W. A D gene is named only where the DNA matches it firmly. Where a row states a size, it is once, few, many or the class of an expanded clone; other rows omit it.

v_gene,j_gene,d_gene,abundance,CDR3aa,CDR3nt
TRBV6-4,TRBJ2-3,TRBD1,-,CASSIQGTDTQYF,TGTGCCAGCAGTATACAGGGGACAGATACGCAGTATTTT
TRBV19,TRBJ1-2,TRBD1,-,CASKQGARSGYGYTF,TGTGCCAGTAAACAGGGGGCGCGGTCCGGCTATGGCTACACCTTC
TRBV2,TRBJ1-2,TRBD1,-,CASNIGTVANYGYTF,TGTGCCAGTAACATTGGGACAGTCGCTAACTATGGCTACACCTTC
TRBV2,TRBJ2-1,-,-,CASRRRVTGVTPYNEQFF,TGTGCCAGCAGGCGCCGAGTCACGGGGGTAACGCCTTACAATGAGCAGTTCTTC
TRBV6-5,TRBJ2-3,-,-,CASRAGAPPDTQYF,TGTGCCAGCAGGGCGGGGGCCCCCCCAGATACGCAGTATTTT
TRBV27,TRBJ1-1,-,once,CASSSLRGLTEAFF,TGTGCCAGCAGCTCCCTAAGAGGCCTCACTGAAGCTTTCTTT
TRBV10-1,TRBJ2-5,-,-,CASSEGGEETQYF,TGCGCCAGCAGTGAAGGCGGGGAGGAGACCCAGTACTTC
TRBV5-1,TRBJ2-5,TRBD1,-,CASSFWDSQETQYF,TGCGCCAGCAGCTTTTGGGACAGCCAAGAGACCCAGTACTTC
TRBV6-4,TRBJ2-2,TRBD1,-,CASSDSPQGDTGELFF,TGTGCCAGCAGTGACTCTCCACAGGGGGACACCGGGGAGCTGTTTTTT
TRBV27,TRBJ1-5,TRBD1,-,CASSPNGQGAYSNQPQHF,TGTGCCAGCAGTCCAAACGGACAGGGTGCTTATAGCAATCAGCCCCAGCATTTT
TRBV29-1,TRBJ1-5,TRBD1,-,CSAEGAQGQPQHF,TGCAGCGCGGAGGGGGCGCAGGGCCAGCCCCAGCATTTT
TRBV5-6,TRBJ2-1,-,few,CASSLQVEQFF,TGTGCCAGCAGCTTACAAGTTGAGCAGTTCTTC
TRBV7-2,TRBJ1-1,-,-,CASTPYRAEAFF,TGTGCCAGCACCCCATACAGGGCTGAAGCTTTCTTT
TRBV7-9,TRBJ1-1,-,few,CASSNSGANTEAFF,TGTGCCAGCAGCAATAGCGGTGCGAACACTGAAGCTTTCTTT
TRBV4-1,TRBJ2-5,-,-,CASSQDWRDLETQYF,TGCGCCAGCAGCCAAGATTGGCGGGATTTGGAGACCCAGTACTTC
TRBV2,TRBJ1-5,TRBD1,-,CASSRDRGFVESNQPQHF,TGTGCCAGCAGCCGGGACAGGGGTTTCGTGGAAAGCAATCAGCCCCAGCATTTT
TRBV2,TRBJ1-1,-,-,CASTQPLGQNTEAFF,TGTGCCAGCACCCAACCCCTGGGACAGAACACTGAAGCTTTCTTT
TRBV7-6,TRBJ1-1,-,-,CASSLRFGTTNTEAFF,TGTGCCAGCAGCTTAAGGTTCGGGACAACAAACACTGAAGCTTTCTTT
TRBV10-3,TRBJ1-2,-,-,CAISESPFRQTNYGYTF,TGTGCCATCAGTGAGTCCCCCTTCAGACAGACGAACTATGGCTACACCTTC
TRBV7-8,TRBJ2-2,-,once,CASETVPDTGELFF,TGTGCCAGCGAAACAGTCCCGGACACCGGGGAGCTGTTTTTT
TRBV30,TRBJ1-1,TRBD1,-,CAWSVNIGTGGAFF,TGTGCCTGGAGTGTCAACATCGGGACAGGGGGTGCTTTCTTT
TRBV6-5,TRBJ1-2,-,-,CASSVRGRGYTF,TGTGCCAGCAGTGTAAGGGGTCGTGGCTACACCTTC
TRBV6-1,TRBJ2-7,TRBD1,-,CASSGTGQTYEQYF,TGTGCCAGCAGTGGAACGGGACAGACCTACGAGCAGTACTTC
TRBV7-8,TRBJ1-1,-,-,CASSYRRDTLEAFF,TGTGCCAGCAGCTACCGACGGGACACCCTAGAAGCTTTCTTT
TRBV10-1,TRBJ1-3,TRBD1,-,CASARDSVSGNTIYF,TGCGCCAGCGCCCGGGACAGCGTCTCTGGAAACACCATATATTTT
TRBV2,TRBJ1-2,-,few,CASSGASIVTDYYGYTF,TGTGCCAGCAGCGGAGCCTCAATCGTGACAGACTACTATGGCTACACCTTC
TRBV19,TRBJ1-6,-,-,CASSFNPATGNSPLHF,TGTGCCAGTAGTTTCAACCCGGCCACGGGGAATTCACCCCTCCACTTT
TRBV10-1,TRBJ2-7,TRBD1,-,CASSGQGYEQYF,TGCGCCAGCAGTGGACAGGGCTACGAGCAGTACTTC
TRBV6-1,TRBJ1-2,-,-,CASSGPVYGYTF,TGTGCCAGCAGTGGGCCAGTCTATGGCTACACCTTC
TRBV9,TRBJ1-2,-,-,CASSPATTVNYGYTF,TGTGCCAGCAGCCCGGCGACGACTGTGAACTATGGCTACACCTTC
TRBV5-4,TRBJ2-1,TRBD1,-,CASSSGTGNEQFF,TGTGCCAGCAGCTCGGGGACAGGCAATGAGCAGTTCTTC
TRBV11-2,TRBJ2-5,TRBD2,-,CASSPWDRGGRETQYF,TGTGCCAGCAGCCCCTGGGACCGCGGGGGTAGAGAGACCCAGTACTTC
TRBV27,TRBJ1-4,-,-,CASSNLGATNEKLFF,TGTGCCAGCAGTAACCTAGGGGCAACTAATGAAAAACTGTTTTTT
TRBV2,TRBJ2-1,-,-,CASIKGRGPTEQFF,TGTGCCAGCATAAAGGGGCGGGGGCCCACGGAGCAGTTCTTC
TRBV28,TRBJ2-1,TRBD1,-,CASRTGSMSFLSNEQFF,TGTGCCAGCAGGACAGGGAGTATGTCGTTCTTAAGCAATGAGCAGTTCTTC
TRBV6-5,TRBJ1-3,-,-,CASSYSGGASGNTIYF,TGTGCCAGCAGTTACTCTGGAGGGGCCTCTGGAAACACCATATATTTT
TRBV2,TRBJ2-2,TRBD2,few,CASGPGLVAGELFF,TGTGCCAGCGGGCCGGGACTAGTTGCCGGGGAGCTGTTTTTT
TRBV11-2,TRBJ1-3,TRBD1,-,CASSSAGGSGNTIYF,TGTGCCAGCAGCTCAGCAGGGGGTAGCGGAAACACCATATATTTT
TRBV4-1,TRBJ2-7,-,-,CASSQGIQIAYEQYF,TGCGCCAGCAGCCAAGGAATCCAAATAGCATACGAGCAGTACTTC
TRBV29-1,TRBJ1-2,TRBD1,-,CSVEGQGLGGYTF,TGCAGCGTTGAGGGACAGGGGCTCGGTGGCTACACCTTC
TRBV11-3,TRBJ2-7,TRBD1,-,CASSLTGGREQYF,TGTGCCAGCAGCTTGACAGGGGGCCGCGAGCAGTACTTC
TRBV6-6,TRBJ2-7,TRBD2,-,CATWGLAASYEQYF,TGTGCCACTTGGGGACTAGCGGCGTCCTACGAGCAGTACTTC
TRBV19,TRBJ2-7,TRBD1,-,CASSQDRVTYEQYF,TGTGCCAGTAGCCAAGACAGGGTGACCTACGAGCAGTACTTC
TRBV5-1,TRBJ1-3,-,few,CASSSAEPDTIYF,TGCGCCAGCAGCTCCGCGGAGCCGGACACCATATATTTT